This TCR beta chain is from a study of T cells in Graves' hyperthyroidism and ophthalmopathy (dated by TCRdb to between 2019 and 2020). Some background on the complete study: Peripheral blood samples were taken at the time of initial diagnosis, prior to any treatment. To identify TCR V-J signatures that set the groups apart, the researchers used a discovery cohort of more than 95 patients, made up of 40 to 45 with Graves' ophthalmopathy and some 60 with stable Graves' hyperthyroidism. Whether ophthalmopathy could be predicted prospectively was tested in an independent validation cohort made up of about 20 hyperthyroidism patients plus 17 patients who later progressed to ophthalmopathy. For training and testing, the 100 or so patients in the discovery cohort were randomly divided in a 7:3 ratio. Thyroid tissue and blood T-cell repertoires from several Graves' hyperthyroidism patients were also compared in the study. Following sampling, methimazole starting at 30 mg daily was given to hyperthyroidism patients, and high-dose intravenous methylprednisolone was given to ophthalmopathy patients. The paper describes TCR Vbeta CDR3 sequencing of 120 to 150 peripheral blood samples, made up of about 41 ophthalmopathy patients, more than 70 hyperthyroidism patients and some 17 progressor patients.

This clonotype came up many times. This receptor's antigen is unknown. Base qualities are missing; no much larger clone stands one base away. Overall study outcomes, separate from this receptor: Most expanded thyroid clonotypes (frequency above 0.001) were also detected in blood, suggesting blood repertoires may reflect thyroid immune responses. In validation, the model predicted progression to ophthalmopathy with around 71% sensitivity and around 72% specificity, a median of 6.5 months before onset. Sample size was not statistically predetermined, and investigators were not blinded to group allocation. Ophthalmopathy was separated from stable hyperthyroidism by a 13 V-J signature model, with around 90% sensitivity and roughly 81% specificity obtained in cross-validation and 80%/75% obtained in testing.

Graves' hyperthyroidism was defined as stable when no progression to ophthalmopathy occurred over 18 months of follow-up. Hyperthyroidism patients were newly diagnosed, with disease duration under 2 months, and aged 18 to 65 years. Any patient with an uncontrolled infection, another autoimmune disease, pregnancy or lactation was excluded. Diagnoses were based on clinical symptoms, serum thyroxine and TRAb, thyroid ultrasound and orbital computed tomography. Ficoll-Paque density gradient centrifugation was used to isolate PBMCs from approximately 11 ml of fresh peripheral blood. Total RNA was extracted using Trizol reagent, and RNA quality was assessed on an Agilent 2100 Bioanalyzer. V drops 0 bases and J drops 4 bases, leaving 10 bases in between. Taken from the germline V gene (reference sequence), the CDR1 and CDR2 loops are LGHDT and YNNKEL. The CDR3, from cysteine to phenylalanine, totals 14 residues. The DNA shown is the 42-base CDR3, in frame from base 1.

The TCR beta CDR3 regions were amplified from the RNA transcripts. The first round of RT-PCR for the TCR CDR3 was performed with the HTBI primer set and the Qiagen OneStep RT-PCR kit. The libraries were constructed in a second round of multiplex PCR and then size-selected and purified. The libraries were sequenced on an Illumina HiSeq2000 using paired-end 100 bp reads. From the authors' description of their analysis: Raw data were processed with SOAPnuke, discarding reads with adapters, uncalled bases, mean Phred below 15, or no exact constant-primer or identifier match. COPE v1.2.5 was used to merge high-quality paired reads, and clonotypes were defined as unique nucleotide sequences. Clonotypes were aligned to IMGT TRBV, TRBD and TRBJ reference segments using MiTCR v1.1. The analysis included only V-J combinations with a frequency above 0.0001, which together covered 99.2% of the repertoires. A TCS score was defined as the ratio of F50 (clonal expansion) to E x V (chaos), with BLOSUM62-based TCRdist applied between CDR3 peptides within each V-J. Welch's t-statistics and random forest reduced some 510 V-J features to roughly 13, which were used in a naive Bayes classifier (R e1071). Clones were called with MiXCR by TCRdb after fastp trimmed the public reads at Q25, and only in-frame beta chains were retained. Rows are combined by CDR3 protein, so each entry shows the most common genes and DNA. TCRdb's processing, not the authors' own work, is the source of the V and J calls. This sample lists 300,000 to 400,000 distinct CDR3 sequences; approximately 13% were detected once. The ten largest clonotypes hold approximately 23% of the sample.

What was sequenced was blood. Recombination linked TRBV3-1 to TRBJ2-7, with the D gene not confidently named. The clonotype was recovered from a woman aged 25 to 45 with Graves' hyperthyroidism. This receptor carries the CDR3 CASSQDRKGYEQYF. The nucleotides are TGTGCCAGCAGCCAAGATCGGAAGGGATACGAGCAGTACTTC.